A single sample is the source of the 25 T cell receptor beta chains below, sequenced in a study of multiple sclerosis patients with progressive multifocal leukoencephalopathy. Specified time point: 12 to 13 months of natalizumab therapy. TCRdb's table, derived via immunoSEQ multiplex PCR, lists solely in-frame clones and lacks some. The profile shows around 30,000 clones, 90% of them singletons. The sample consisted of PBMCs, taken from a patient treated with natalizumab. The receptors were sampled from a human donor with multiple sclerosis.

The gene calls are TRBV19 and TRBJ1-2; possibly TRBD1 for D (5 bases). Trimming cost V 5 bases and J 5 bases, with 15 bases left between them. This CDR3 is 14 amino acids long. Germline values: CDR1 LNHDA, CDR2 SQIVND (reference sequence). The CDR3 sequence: CASSRGEWPYGYTF. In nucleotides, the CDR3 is TGTGCCAGTAGTCGAGGGGAATGGCCATATGGCTACACCTTC.

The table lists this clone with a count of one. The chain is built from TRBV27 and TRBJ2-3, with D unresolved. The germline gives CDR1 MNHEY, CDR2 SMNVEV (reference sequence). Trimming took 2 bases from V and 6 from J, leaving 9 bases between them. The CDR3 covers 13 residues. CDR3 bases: TGTGCCAGCAGTTTAGGGCCATTGGATACGCAGTATTTT. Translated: CASSLGPLDTQYF.

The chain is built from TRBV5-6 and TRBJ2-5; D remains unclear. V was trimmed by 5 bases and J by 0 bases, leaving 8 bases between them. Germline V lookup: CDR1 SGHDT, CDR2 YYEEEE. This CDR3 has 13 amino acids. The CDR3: CASSWFYQETQYF. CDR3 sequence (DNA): TGTGCCAGCAGTTGGTTTTACCAAGAGACCCAGTACTTC.

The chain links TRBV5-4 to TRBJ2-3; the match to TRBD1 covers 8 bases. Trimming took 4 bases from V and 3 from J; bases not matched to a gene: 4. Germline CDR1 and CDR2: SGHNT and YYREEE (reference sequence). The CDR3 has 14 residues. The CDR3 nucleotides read TGTGCCAGCAGCCCGACAGGGGAGACAGATACGCAGTATTTT. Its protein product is CASSPTGETDTQYF. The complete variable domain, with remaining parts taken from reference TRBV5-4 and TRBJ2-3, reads ETGVTQSPTHLIKTRGQQVTLRCSSQSGHNTVSWYQQALGQGPQFIFQYYREEENGRGNFPPRFSGLQFPNYSSELNVNALELDDSALYLCASSPTGETDTQYFGPGTRLTVL.

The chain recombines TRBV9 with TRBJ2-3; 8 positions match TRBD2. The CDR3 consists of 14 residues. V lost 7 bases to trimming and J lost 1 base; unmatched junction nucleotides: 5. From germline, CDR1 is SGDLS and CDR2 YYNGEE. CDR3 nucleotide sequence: TGTGCCAGCGGACGGCGGGGGGGCACAGATACGCAGTATTTT. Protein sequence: CASGRRGGTDTQYF.

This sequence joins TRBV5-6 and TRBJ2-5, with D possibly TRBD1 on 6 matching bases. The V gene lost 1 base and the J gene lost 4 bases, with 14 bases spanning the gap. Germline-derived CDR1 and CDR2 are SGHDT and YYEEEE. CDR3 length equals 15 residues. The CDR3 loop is CASSLTHRVVETQYF. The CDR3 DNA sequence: TGTGCCAGCAGCTTGACACACAGGGTCGTAGAGACCCAGTACTTC.

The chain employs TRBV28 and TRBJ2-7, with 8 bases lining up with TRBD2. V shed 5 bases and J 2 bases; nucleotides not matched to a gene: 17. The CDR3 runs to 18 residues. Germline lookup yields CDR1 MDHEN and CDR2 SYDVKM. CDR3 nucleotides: TGTGCCAGCAGTGACCGAGCGGGGGAGACAGCAGAGACCTACGAGCAGTACTTC. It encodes CASSDRAGETAETYEQYF.

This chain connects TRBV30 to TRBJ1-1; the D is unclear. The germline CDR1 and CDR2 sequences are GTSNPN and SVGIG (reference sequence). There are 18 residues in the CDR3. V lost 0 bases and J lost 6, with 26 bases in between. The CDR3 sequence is CAWSVSRTAFYGRSEAFF. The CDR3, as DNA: TGTGCCTGGAGTGTAAGTCGGACGGCGTTTTATGGGCGCTCTGAAGCTTTCTTT.

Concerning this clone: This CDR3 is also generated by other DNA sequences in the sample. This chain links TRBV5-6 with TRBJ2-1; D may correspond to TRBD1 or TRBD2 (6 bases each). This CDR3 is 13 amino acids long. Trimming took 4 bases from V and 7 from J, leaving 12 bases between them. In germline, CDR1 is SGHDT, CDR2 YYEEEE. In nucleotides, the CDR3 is TGTGCCAGCAGCCCTAGGGGGGTTAATGAGCAGTTCTTC. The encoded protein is CASSPRGVNEQFF. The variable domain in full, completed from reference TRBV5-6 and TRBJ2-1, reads DAGVTQSPTHLIKTRGQQVTLRCSPKSGHDTVSWYQQALGQGPQFIFQYYEEEERQRGNFPDRFSGHQFPNYSSELNVNALLLGDSALYLCASSPRGVNEQFFGPGTRLTVL.

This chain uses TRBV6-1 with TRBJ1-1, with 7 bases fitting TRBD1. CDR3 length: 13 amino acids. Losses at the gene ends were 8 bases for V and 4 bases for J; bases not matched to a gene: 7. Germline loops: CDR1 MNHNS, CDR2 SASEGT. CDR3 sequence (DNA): TGTGCCAGCCCAGGGGGAGGGGGCACTGAAGCTTTCTTT. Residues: CASPGGGGTEAFF.

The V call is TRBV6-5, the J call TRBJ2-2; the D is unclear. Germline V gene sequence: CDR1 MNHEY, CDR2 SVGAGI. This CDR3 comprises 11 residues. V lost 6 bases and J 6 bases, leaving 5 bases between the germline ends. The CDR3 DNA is TGTGCCAGCAGACGTGCCGGGGAGCTGTTTTTT. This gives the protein CASRRAGELFF.

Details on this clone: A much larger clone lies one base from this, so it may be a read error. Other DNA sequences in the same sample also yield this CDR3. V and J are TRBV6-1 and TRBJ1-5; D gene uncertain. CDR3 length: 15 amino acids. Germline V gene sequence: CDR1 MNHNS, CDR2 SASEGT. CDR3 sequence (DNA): TGTGCCAGCAGTGAATACGACGGAAGCAATCAGCCCCAGCACTTT. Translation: CASSEYDGSNQPQHF.

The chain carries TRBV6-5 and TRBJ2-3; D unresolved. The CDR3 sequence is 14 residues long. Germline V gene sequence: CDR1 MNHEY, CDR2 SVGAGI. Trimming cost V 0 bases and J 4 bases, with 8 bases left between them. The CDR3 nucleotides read TGTGCCAGCAGTTACTCGAAGGGCGCAGATACGCAGTATTTT. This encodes CASSYSKGADTQYF.

The CDR3 reads CASSFLGASPRKGETQYF. DNA for the CDR3: TGTGCCAGCAGCTTCTTGGGGGCGAGCCCCCGTAAGGGAGAGACCCAGTACTTC. The chain recombines TRBV11-2 with TRBJ2-5; TRBD1 might be the D (6 bases). Germline lookup yields CDR1 SGHAT and CDR2 FQNNGV. Trimming cost V 3 bases and J 4 bases, with 24 bases left between them. The CDR3 has 18 residues.

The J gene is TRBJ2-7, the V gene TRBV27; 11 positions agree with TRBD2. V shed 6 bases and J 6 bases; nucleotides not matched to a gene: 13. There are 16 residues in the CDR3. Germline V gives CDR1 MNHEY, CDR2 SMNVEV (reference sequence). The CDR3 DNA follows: TGTGCCAGCAGCCCCGCACCCGGGACTAGCGGTAGCGAGCAGTACTTC. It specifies CASSPAPGTSGSEQYF.

The CDR3 nucleotides are TGCAGCGTTGCGACAGGGGGGGCGAATCAGCCCCAGCATTTT. Protein product: CSVATGGANQPQHF. The rearrangement joins TRBV29-1 to TRBJ1-5; 9 positions match TRBD1. Germline assignment: CDR1 SQVTM and CDR2 ANQGSEA. V shed 4 bases and J 4 bases; nucleotides not matched to a gene: 5. This CDR3 comprises 14 residues.

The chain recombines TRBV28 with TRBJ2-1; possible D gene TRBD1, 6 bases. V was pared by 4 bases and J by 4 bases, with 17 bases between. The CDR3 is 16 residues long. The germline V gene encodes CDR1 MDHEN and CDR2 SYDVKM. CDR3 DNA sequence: TGTGCCAGCAGTTCCATTCAGGGGTCTTGGTACAATGAGCAGTTCTTC. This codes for CASSSIQGSWYNEQFF.

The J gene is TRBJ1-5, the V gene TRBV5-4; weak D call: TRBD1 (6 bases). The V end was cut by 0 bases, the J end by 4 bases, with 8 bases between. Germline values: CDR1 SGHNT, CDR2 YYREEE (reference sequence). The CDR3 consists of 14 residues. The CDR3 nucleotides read TGTGCCAGCAGCTTGGGGACAGTTAATCAGCCCCAGCATTTT. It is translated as CASSLGTVNQPQHF.

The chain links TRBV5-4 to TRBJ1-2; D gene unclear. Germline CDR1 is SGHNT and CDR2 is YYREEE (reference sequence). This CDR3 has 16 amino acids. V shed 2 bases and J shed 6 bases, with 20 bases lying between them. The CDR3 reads CASSFLSVSADHGYTF. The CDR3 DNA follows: TGTGCCAGCAGCTTCCTTTCCGTGTCGGCCGATCATGGCTACACCTTC.

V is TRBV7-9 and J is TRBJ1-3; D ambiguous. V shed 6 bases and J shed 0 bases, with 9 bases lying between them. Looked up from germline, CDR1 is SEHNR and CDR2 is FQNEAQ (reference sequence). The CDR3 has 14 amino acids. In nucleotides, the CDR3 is TGTGCCAGCAGGATAGACACCTCTGGAAACACCATATATTTT. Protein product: CASRIDTSGNTIYF.

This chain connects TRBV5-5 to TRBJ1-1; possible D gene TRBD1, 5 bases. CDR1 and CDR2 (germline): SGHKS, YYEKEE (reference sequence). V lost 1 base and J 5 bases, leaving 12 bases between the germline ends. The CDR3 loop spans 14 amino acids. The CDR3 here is CASSLREGWTEAFF. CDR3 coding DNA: TGTGCCAGCAGCTTGAGGGAGGGGTGGACTGAAGCTTTCTTT.

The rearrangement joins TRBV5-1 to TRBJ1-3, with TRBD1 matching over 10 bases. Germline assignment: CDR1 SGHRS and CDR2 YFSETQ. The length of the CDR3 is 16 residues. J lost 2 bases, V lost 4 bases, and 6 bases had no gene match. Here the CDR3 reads CASSPVTGGTGNTIYF. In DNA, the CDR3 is TGCGCCAGCAGCCCAGTGACAGGGGGCACTGGAAACACCATATATTTT. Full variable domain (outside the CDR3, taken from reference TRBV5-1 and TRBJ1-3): KAGVTQTPRYLIKTRGQQVTLSCSPISGHRSVSWYQQTPGQGLQFLFEYFSETQRNKGNFPGRFSGRQFSNSRSEMNVSTLELGDSALYLCASSPVTGGTGNTIYFGEGSWLTVV.

The CDR3 coding sequence is TGCAGTGCGGAACAGGATTACGAGCAGTACTTC. Translation gives CSAEQDYEQYF. The V call is TRBV20-1, the J call TRBJ2-7, with a possible D match to TRBD1 (5 bases). The CDR3 is made up of 11 amino acids. V lost 6 bases and J lost 4, with 10 bases in between. CDR1 and CDR2 from the germline V gene are DFQATT and SNEGSKA (reference sequence).

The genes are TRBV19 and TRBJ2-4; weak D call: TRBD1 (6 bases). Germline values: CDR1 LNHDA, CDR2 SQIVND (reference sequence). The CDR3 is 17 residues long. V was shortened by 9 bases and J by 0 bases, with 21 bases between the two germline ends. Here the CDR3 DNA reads TGTGCCAGCCAGGGGCTCGAAAACCAGCTAGCCAAAAACATTCAGTACTTC. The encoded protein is CASQGLENQLAKNIQYF.

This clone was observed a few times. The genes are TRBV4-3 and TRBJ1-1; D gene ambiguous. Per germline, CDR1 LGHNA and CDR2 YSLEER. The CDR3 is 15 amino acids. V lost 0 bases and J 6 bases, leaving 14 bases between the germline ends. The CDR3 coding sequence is TGCGCCAGCAGCCAAGATTCCGGGGTGCGGGCTGAAGCTTTCTTT. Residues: CASSQDSGVRAEAFF.